This is a list of T cell receptor beta chains from one sample in a study of T cells in Graves' hyperthyroidism and ophthalmopathy. TCRdb passed the multiplex PCR reads through MiXCR, listing each CDR3 protein once. Among about 760,000 distinct CDR3 sequences listed, over 35% were seen once. Sequencing was carried out using blood. The receptors stem from a woman aged 40 to 55 with Graves' hyperthyroidism. Both conserved end residues are part of each CDR3. Each record gives: V gene, J gene, D gene, clone size, CDR3 DNA, CDR3 protein. D genes are given only for firm matches. The size of a clone is reported for some rows only, either as once, few or many, or as a class for expanded clones.

>TRBV7-9|TRBJ2-5|TRBD1|.
TGTGCCAGCAGCCACCGGGACAGCGCCGAGACCCAGTACTTC
CASSHRDSAETQYF
>TRBV6-1|TRBJ2-5|TRBD1|.
TGTGCCAGCGGACCCGGACAGGCGCGGGAGACCCAGTACTTC
CASGPGQARETQYF
>TRBV14|TRBJ1-2|.|few
TGTGCCAGCAGCCAAGGAGTCCTGAGGAACTATGGCTACACCTTC
CASSQGVLRNYGYTF
>TRBV9|TRBJ1-4|TRBD1|many
TGTGCCAGCAGCGTAGGGTCCGGACAGGATAATGAAAAACTGTTTTTT
CASSVGSGQDNEKLFF
>TRBV19|TRBJ1-3|TRBD1|many
TGTGCCAGTAGTATCGACAGGGGAGCTGGAAACACCATATATTTT
CASSIDRGAGNTIYF
>TRBV7-9|TRBJ1-2|TRBD1|many
TGTGCCAGCAGTTCTTCAGGGGGGAAGTGGGTCTATGGCTACACCTTC
CASSSSGGKWVYGYTF
>TRBV9|TRBJ1-2|.|many
TGTGCCAGCAGCGTAGAACACAGCGCCCGTGGCTACACCTTC
CASSVEHSARGYTF
>TRBV3-1|TRBJ2-7|.|.
TGTGCCAGCAGCCAGAATTACCGAGGGGGAACCTACGAGCAGTACTTC
CASSQNYRGGTYEQYF
>TRBV12-3/TRBV12-4|TRBJ2-7|.|few
TGTGCCAGCAGTTCGACCTTATGGGGGTTCTACGAGCAGTACTTC
CASSSTLWGFYEQYF
>TRBV7-9|TRBJ1-3|.|.
TGTGCCAGCAGCTTAGTTATTTGGACGCGAAACACTGGAAACACCATATATTTT
CASSLVIWTRNTGNTIYF
>TRBV19|TRBJ1-5|.|.
TGTGCCAGTAGTCCCCGGAGCCAGGGGCAAGGTCAGCCCCAGCATTTT
CASSPRSQGQGQPQHF
>TRBV24-1|TRBJ2-5|TRBD1|.
TGTGCCACCAGTGCCGGGACAGGGAAAGAGACCCAGTACTTC
CATSAGTGKETQYF
>TRBV5-8|TRBJ1-6|.|few
TGTGCCAGCAGCTTAAAACAGAATAATTCACCCCTCCACTTT
CASSLKQNNSPLHF
>TRBV20-1|TRBJ1-2|TRBD1|.
TGCAGTGCTAGGATCGACAGGGAGGGCTACACCTTC
CSARIDREGYTF
>TRBV10-3|TRBJ1-3|TRBD1|.
TGTGCCATCAGGGGCCCCGGGACAGGAGGAAACACCATATATTTT
CAIRGPGTGGNTIYF
>TRBV29-1|TRBJ1-4|.|many
TGCAGCGTTCAAACCGGTGAAAAACTGTTTTTT
CSVQTGEKLFF
>TRBV6-5|TRBJ1-2|.|.
TGTGCCAGCAGTTACGGGCCCCTCAGAAGCTATGGCTACACCTTC
CASSYGPLRSYGYTF
>TRBV7-9|TRBJ2-5|TRBD2|few
TGTGCCAGCAGCTTATTGCGGGGGGCCCAAGAGACCCAGTACTTC
CASSLLRGAQETQYF
>TRBV9|TRBJ1-5|.|.
TGTGCCAGCAGCGTAGGAGGGCTTAATCAGCCCCAGCATTTT
CASSVGGLNQPQHF
>TRBV7-3|TRBJ2-5|.|once
TGTGCCAGCAGTTCGAGGGGGCCAGCGGGGAAAGAGACCCAGTACTTC
CASSSRGPAGKETQYF
>TRBV25-1|TRBJ1-4|.|.
TGTGCCAGCAGTGCTATGGGACCAAGTGGGGAAAAACTGTTTTTT
CASSAMGPSGEKLFF
>TRBV9|TRBJ2-7|TRBD1|few
TGTGCCAGCAGCGCCGAGGGGGCGTCCTCCTACGAGCAGTACTTC
CASSAEGASSYEQYF
>TRBV19|TRBJ1-6|TRBD1|many
TGTGCCAGTAGCCAGGGACAGGGGGCGGAATCACCCCTCCACTTT
CASSQGQGAESPLHF
>TRBV7-2|TRBJ1-2|TRBD1|many
TGTGCCAGCAGCTCCCCGATGCAGGGGGGAGGCTACACCTTC
CASSSPMQGGGYTF
>TRBV7-9|TRBJ1-5|.|.
TGCGCCAGCAGCCAAGATAGTCAGGGGCGTCAGCCCCAGCATTTT
CASSQDSQGRQPQHF
>TRBV11-2|TRBJ1-1|.|.
TGTGCCAGCAGCTTGTTAGGTCGGTGGGGCAGAGCAGCTGAAGCTTTCTTT
CASSLLGRWGRAAEAFF
>TRBV12-3/TRBV12-4|TRBJ1-3|.|many
TGTGCCAGCGGGTCCGAGGCTTCCTACACCATATATTTT
CASGSEASYTIYF
>TRBV7-9|TRBJ1-3|TRBD1|many
TGTGCCAGCAGCTTATCTGGGACAGGGAGGCGAAACACCATATATTTT
CASSLSGTGRRNTIYF
>TRBV6-4|TRBJ1-4|TRBD1|.
TGTGCCAGCAGTCCGATCCGGACAGGACCCGAAAAACTGTTTTTT
CASSPIRTGPEKLFF
>TRBV6-6|TRBJ1-5|.|.
TGTGCCATCAGAACGAGTGGGGGGGATAGCAATCAGCCCCAGCATTTT
CAIRTSGGDSNQPQHF
>TRBV7-4|TRBJ2-2|TRBD2|.
TGTGCCAGCACCGTCCTAGCGGGGGGGACCTCCACCGGGGAGCAGTTTTTT
CASTVLAGGTSTGEQFF
>TRBV28|TRBJ1-5|.|.
TGTGCCAGCAGCCCCCTAAGGGGAGACCAGCCCCAGCATTTT
CASSPLRGDQPQHF
>TRBV27|TRBJ2-7|TRBD1|.
TGTGCCAGCATCGGACAGGGGGATACTGAGCAGTACTTC
CASIGQGDTEQYF
>TRBV5-1|TRBJ1-1|.|.
TGTGCCAGCAGCTTGTCGGGGGGCCCCAAGAACACTGAAGCTTTCTTT
CASSLSGGPKNTEAFF
>TRBV6-1|TRBJ2-5|TRBD1|.
TGTGCCAGCAGTCGCGAGGGGGCCCTTCAAGAGACCCAGTACTTC
CASSREGALQETQYF
>TRBV12-3/TRBV12-4|TRBJ1-1|.|few
TGTGCCAGCAGTCGAGAACCAGCAGGGGAAGCTTTCTTT
CASSREPAGEAFF
>TRBV12-3/TRBV12-4|TRBJ1-6|TRBD1|many
TGTGCCACCGCAGCCCGGGACAGTGGTGTGGGGGCCCTCCACTTT
CATAARDSGVGALHF
>TRBV6-6|TRBJ1-2|.|few
TGTGCCAGCAGTCGGGCCGGGGGAGAAGCTAACTATGGCTACACCTTC
CASSRAGGEANYGYTF
>TRBV7-8|TRBJ2-7|.|many
TGTGCCAGCAGCTTAGTAACTTCCCTCGAGCAGTACTTC
CASSLVTSLEQYF
>TRBV6-5|TRBJ2-2|.|few
TGTGCCAGCAGTTACTCGGCCTTCGGCGGGTCCGGGGAGCTGTTTTTT
CASSYSAFGGSGELFF
>TRBV9|TRBJ1-6|.|many
TGTGCCAGCAGCCCACCAGGCCCGGACTCACCCCTCCACTTT
CASSPPGPDSPLHF
>TRBV12-3/TRBV12-4|TRBJ1-5|TRBD1|many
TGTGCCAGCAGTCGGTTAGGGGGCATCGATCAGCCCCAGCATTTT
CASSRLGGIDQPQHF
>TRBV5-1|TRBJ1-6|TRBD1|.
TGCGCCAGCAGCTCGGGGGACAGGGGCAGTTCACCCCTCCACTTT
CASSSGDRGSSPLHF
>TRBV6-6|TRBJ1-2|.|.
TGTGCCAGCACCTACTCTGGGGGGAACAGGCCCCATGGCTACACCTTC
CASTYSGGNRPHGYTF
>TRBV2|TRBJ1-2|.|many
TGTGCCAGCACCCGGGAGGGTTTGGAAGGCTACACCTTC
CASTREGLEGYTF
>TRBV6-5|TRBJ1-5|.|.
TGTGCCAGCAGTTACTCGTTTGGGGCTGGCAATCAGCCCCAGCATTTT
CASSYSFGAGNQPQHF
>TRBV29-1|TRBJ1-1|.|many
TGCAGCGTCTCGGTAGGCACTGAAGCTTTCTTT
CSVSVGTEAFF
>TRBV6-4|TRBJ1-2|.|.
TGTGCCAGCAGTGACTCAGACTATGGCTACACCTTC
CASSDSDYGYTF
>TRBV4-1|TRBJ2-2|.|.
TGCGCCAGCAGCCAAGGGGTCAGCTTGAACACCGGGGAGCTGTCTTTT
CASSQGVSLNTGELSF
>TRBV9|TRBJ2-5|.|few
TGTGCCAGCAGCCCAAAGGGGCAACAAGAGACCCAGTACTTC
CASSPKGQQETQYF
>TRBV24-1|TRBJ1-2|TRBD1|.
TGTGCCACCAGTGCCAATCGGGACAGGGGTGATGGCTACACCTTC
CATSANRDRGDGYTF
>TRBV7-2|TRBJ2-5|.|many
TGTGCCAGCAGCTTAGGAGGGTACCAAGAGACCCAGTACTTC
CASSLGGYQETQYF
>TRBV4-1|TRBJ2-5|.|.
TGCGCCAGCAGCCTGACGTCAGGACTAAGGGAGACCCAGTACTTC
CASSLTSGLRETQYF